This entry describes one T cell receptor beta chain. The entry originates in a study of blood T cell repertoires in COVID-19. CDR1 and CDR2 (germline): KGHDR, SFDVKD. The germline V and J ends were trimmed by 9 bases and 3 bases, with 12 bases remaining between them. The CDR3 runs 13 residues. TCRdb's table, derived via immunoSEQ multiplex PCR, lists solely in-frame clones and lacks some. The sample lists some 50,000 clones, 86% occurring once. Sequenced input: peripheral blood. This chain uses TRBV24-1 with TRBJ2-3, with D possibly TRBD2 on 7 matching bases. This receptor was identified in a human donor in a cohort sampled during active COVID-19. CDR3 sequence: CATEGGGTDTQYF. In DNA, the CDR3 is TGTGCCACCGAAGGGGGGGGAACAGATACGCAGTATTTT.